This T cell receptor (beta chain) stems from a study of blood T cell repertoires in COVID-19 (dated by TCRdb to 2018 to 2021). About the full investigation: Collaborator samples came from the United States, Italy and Spain and covered acute and convalescent phases of COVID-19. The material from the prospective study consisted of cDNA or gDNA derived from T cells, B-cell-depleted T cells, or PBMCs. Subjects who had been exposed to COVID-19, were actively infected with it, or had recovered from it provided the deeply sampled blood TCRbeta repertoires that made up the dataset. A freely available public database, intended as a resource for researchers studying the immune response to SARS-CoV-2, is where the repertoires were released. The samples were drawn from two sources: the first 160 participants of the ongoing ImmuneRACE study, and 950 to 1,500 subjects contributed by 6 global collaborators. The sample metadata nearly always contained a de-identified subject ID, COVID-19 status, age in years and sex. Where available, HLA class I and class II types were taken from metadata supplied by the sample provider and were not determined by assay-based typing. The study at large found these results: How much clinical and demographic metadata was included differed by source and by participant, and the metadata was provided uncurated.

TCRbeta CDR3 regions were amplified from genomic DNA using the immunoSEQ Assay, a bias-controlled multiplex PCR. In the authors' own workflow: The number of nucleated cells in each sample was estimated by amplification of reference gene primers within the assay. Sequence reads were collapsed and filtered to measure the absolute abundance of every unique TCRbeta CDR3 rearrangement. Productive Simpson clonality was computed per sample as the square root of Simpson's diversity index over productive rearrangements. TCRdb stores this immuneACCESS table with in-frame sequences only. Part of the clones is absent; in the studies checked, under half of the shortfall reflects unresolved V genes, and no reason is known for the rest. Clonal size and the V and J genes are those of that table, whereas D and trimming came from the DNA. This sample comprises hundreds of thousands of clones, approximately 85% of them detected only once. Under 2.5% of the sample comes from the top ten.

Concerning this clone: Its antigen has not been determined. Base qualities are not recorded, but no much larger clone differs from it by a single base.

Enrolling through a virtual design, the prospective study's participants ranged in age from about 18 to 89 years and lived across roughly 24 United States geographic areas. To assign participants to cohorts, the prospective study relied on clinical history that participants themselves reported in a screening survey and a study questionnaire. For ImmuneRACE Cohort 3, a participant was defined as recovered based on two consecutive negative NP/OP PCR tests, clearance by a healthcare professional, or resolution of symptoms. Mobile phlebotomists in the prospective study collected whole blood, serum and a nasopharyngeal or oropharyngeal swab from every participant. Over a 2-month period, participants in the prospective study had the option of providing additional blood draws and questionnaires. Prospective study blood samples were shipped either frozen or at room temperature before DNA extraction. Trimming leaves V shorter by 3 bases and J shorter by 5 bases, with the junction holding 7 bases beyond the gene matches. Sequences SGHNT (CDR1) and YENEEA (CDR2) are obtained from the germline V gene. The CDR3, cysteine through phenylalanine, is 15 amino acids long. CDR3 DNA only is kept here, 45 bases in frame from base 1.

The sequence was obtained from a man aged 25 to 40 who had recovered from COVID-19. This receptor chain uses TRBV11-3 and TRBJ2-3, with 8 bases in between that match TRBD2. The sample was PBMCs or T cells enriched from blood (not recorded which). CDR3 region: CASSFSGLVGDTQYF. The nucleotides read TGTGCCAGCAGCTTCTCGGGACTAGTAGGAGATACGCAGTATTTT.